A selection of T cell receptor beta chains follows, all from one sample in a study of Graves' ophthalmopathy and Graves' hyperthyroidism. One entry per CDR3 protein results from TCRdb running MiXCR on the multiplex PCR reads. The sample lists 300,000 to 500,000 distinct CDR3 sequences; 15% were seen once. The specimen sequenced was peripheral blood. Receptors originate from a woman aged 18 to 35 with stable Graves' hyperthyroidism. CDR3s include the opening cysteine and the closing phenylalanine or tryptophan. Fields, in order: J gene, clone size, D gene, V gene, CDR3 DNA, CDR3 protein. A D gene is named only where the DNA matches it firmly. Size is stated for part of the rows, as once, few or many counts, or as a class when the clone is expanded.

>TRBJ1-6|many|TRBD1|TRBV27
TGTGCCAGCAGTTTAGGGCTGAGGGACAGGGGGTTTAATTCACCCCTCCACTTT
CASSLGLRDRGFNSPLHF
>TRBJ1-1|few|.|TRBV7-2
TGTGCCAGCAGCTGGGGACCCTTCATGAACACTGAAGCTTTCTTT
CASSWGPFMNTEAFF
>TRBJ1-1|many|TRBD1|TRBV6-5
TGTGCCAGCAGTTGGTCACAGGGGGACACTGAAGCTTTCTTT
CASSWSQGDTEAFF
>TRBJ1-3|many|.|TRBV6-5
TGTGCCAGCGGTCTTCAGGGAGGAAACACCATATATTTT
CASGLQGGNTIYF
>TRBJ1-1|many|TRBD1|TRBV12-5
TGTGCTAGTGGTTTGCCGTGGGACAGACTTCACACTGAAGCTTTCTTT
CASGLPWDRLHTEAFF
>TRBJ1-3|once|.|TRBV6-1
TGTGCCAGCAGTGTCCGTGAGTTAAACTCTGGAAACACCATATATTTT
CASSVRELNSGNTIYF
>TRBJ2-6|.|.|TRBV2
TGTGCCAGCAGTGACGGAGGTGGGGCCAACGTCCTGACTTTC
CASSDGGGANVLTF
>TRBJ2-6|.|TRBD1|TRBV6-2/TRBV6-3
TGTGCCAGCAGTTACTCTCCGGGACAGGGGGCCAACGTCCTGACTTTC
CASSYSPGQGANVLTF
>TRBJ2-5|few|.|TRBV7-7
TGTGCTAGCAGCCCCAATCAGGGGGGGGCCCAGTACTTC
CASSPNQGGAQYF
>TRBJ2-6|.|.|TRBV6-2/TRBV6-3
TGTGCCAGCAGTTACTCACTCTCTGAGGCCAACGTCCTGACTTTC
CASSYSLSEANVLTF